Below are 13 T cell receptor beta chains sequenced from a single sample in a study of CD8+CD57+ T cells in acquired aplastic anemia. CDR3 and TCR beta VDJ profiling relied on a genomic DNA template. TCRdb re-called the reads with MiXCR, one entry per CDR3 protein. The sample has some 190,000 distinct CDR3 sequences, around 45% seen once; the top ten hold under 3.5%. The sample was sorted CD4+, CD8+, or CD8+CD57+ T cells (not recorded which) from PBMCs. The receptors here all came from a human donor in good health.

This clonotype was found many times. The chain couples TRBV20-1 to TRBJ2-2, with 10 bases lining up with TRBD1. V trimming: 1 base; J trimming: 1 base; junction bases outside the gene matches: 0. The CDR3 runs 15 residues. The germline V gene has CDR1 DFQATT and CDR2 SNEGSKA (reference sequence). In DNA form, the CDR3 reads TGCAGTGCTAGAGGGGACAGGGGGAACACCGGGGAGCTGTTTTTT. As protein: CSARGDRGNTGELFF.

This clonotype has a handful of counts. CDR3: CASSQLGSGNTIYF. Written as DNA, the CDR3 is TGTGCCAGCAGTCAACTCGGGTCTGGAAACACCATATATTTT. The chain is built from TRBV3-1 and TRBJ1-3, with D hard to call. In germline, CDR1 is LGHDT, CDR2 YNNKEL (reference sequence). Trimming removed 6 bases at V and 1 base at J, with 10 bases between. This CDR3 comprises 14 residues.

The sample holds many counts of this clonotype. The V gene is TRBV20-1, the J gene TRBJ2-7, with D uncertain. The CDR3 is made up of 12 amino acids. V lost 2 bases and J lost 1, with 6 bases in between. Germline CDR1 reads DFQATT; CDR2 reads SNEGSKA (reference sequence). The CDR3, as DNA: TGCAGTGCTAGAACAGAGTCCTACGAGCAGTACTTC. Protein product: CSARTESYEQYF.

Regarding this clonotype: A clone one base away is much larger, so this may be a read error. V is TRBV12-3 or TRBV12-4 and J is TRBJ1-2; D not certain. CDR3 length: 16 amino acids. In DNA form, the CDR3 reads TGTGCCAGCAGTCATGGACGGCTCTCAACTAACTATGGCTGCACCTTC. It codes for CASSHGRLSTNYGCTF.

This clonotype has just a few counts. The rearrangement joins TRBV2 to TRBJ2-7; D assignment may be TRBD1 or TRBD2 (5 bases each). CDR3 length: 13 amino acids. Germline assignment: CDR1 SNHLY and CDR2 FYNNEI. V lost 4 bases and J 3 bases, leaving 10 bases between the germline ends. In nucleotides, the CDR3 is TGTGCCAGCAGTGGTGTGGGGGACTACGAGCAGTACTTC. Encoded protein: CASSGVGDYEQYF.

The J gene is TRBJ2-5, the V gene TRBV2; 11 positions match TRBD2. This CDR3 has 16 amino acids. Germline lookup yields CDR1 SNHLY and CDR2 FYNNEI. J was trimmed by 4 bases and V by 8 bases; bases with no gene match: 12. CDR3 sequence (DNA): TGTGCCAGCGGAGGAGTTAGCGGGGGGGCCAGAGAGACCCAGTACTTC. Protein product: CASGGVSGGARETQYF.

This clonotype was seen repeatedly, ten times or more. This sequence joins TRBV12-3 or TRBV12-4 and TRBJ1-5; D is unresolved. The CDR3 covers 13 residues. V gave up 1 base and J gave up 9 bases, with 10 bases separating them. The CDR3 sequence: CASSLGGSGPQHF. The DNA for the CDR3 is TGTGCCAGCAGTTTAGGAGGGAGCGGGCCCCAGCATTTT.

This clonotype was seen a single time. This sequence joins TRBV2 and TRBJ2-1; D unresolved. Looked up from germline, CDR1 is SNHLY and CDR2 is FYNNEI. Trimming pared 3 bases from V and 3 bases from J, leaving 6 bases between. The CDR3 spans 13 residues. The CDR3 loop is CASSETDYNEQFF. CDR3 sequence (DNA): TGTGCCAGCAGTGAGACGGACTACAATGAGCAGTTCTTC.

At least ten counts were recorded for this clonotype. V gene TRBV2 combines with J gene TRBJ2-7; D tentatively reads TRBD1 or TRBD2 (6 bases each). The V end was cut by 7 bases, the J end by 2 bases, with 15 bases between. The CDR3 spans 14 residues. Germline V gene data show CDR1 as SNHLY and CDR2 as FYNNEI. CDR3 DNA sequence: TGTGCCAGCAAGATCCGGGGGCTTACCTACGAGCAGTACTTC. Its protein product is CASKIRGLTYEQYF.

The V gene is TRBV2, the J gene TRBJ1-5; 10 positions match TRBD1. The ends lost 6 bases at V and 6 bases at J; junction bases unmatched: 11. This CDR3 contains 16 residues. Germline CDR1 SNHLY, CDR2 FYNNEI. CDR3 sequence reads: CASSRTGTGEGQPQHF. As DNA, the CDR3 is TGTGCCAGCAGCCGAACCGGGACAGGGGAGGGTCAGCCCCAGCATTTT.

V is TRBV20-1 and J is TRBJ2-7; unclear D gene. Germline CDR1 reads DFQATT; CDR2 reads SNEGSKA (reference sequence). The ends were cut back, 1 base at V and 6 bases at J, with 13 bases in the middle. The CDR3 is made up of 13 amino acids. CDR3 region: CSARGLVAGEQYF. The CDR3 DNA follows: TGCAGTGCTAGAGGTTTAGTTGCCGGCGAGCAGTACTTC.

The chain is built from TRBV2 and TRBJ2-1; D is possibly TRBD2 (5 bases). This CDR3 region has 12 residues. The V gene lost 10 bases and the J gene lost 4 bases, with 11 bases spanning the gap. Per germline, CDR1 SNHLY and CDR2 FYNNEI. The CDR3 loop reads CAINGVYNEQFF. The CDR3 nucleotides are TGTGCCATCAACGGGGTATACAATGAGCAGTTCTTC.

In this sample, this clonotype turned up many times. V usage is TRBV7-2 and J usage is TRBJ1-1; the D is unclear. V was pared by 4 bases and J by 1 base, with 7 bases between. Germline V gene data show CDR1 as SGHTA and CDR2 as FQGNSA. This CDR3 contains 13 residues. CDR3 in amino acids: CASSWGSNTEAFF. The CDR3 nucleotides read TGTGCCAGCAGCTGGGGATCGAACACTGAAGCTTTCTTT.